A selection of T cell receptor beta chains follows, all from one sample in a study of blood T cell repertoires in COVID-19. Libraries were prepared by immunoSEQ multiplex PCR; TCRdb keeps only in-frame clonotypes and omits some of them. The sample includes some 62,000 clones, more than 65% of them seen just once. Material: peripheral blood. The source is a human donor in a cohort sampled during active COVID-19. Each CDR3 is given with its conserved first and last residue. Each record gives: CDR3 length, D gene, J gene, clone size, V gene, CDR3 DNA, CDR3 protein. The D gene is left open where the match is weak. Clone size appears in some rows only: once, few, many, or a class for an expanded clone.

14,-,TRBJ1-5,-,TRBV19,TGTGCCAGTAGTATCGGAGGGCGGGTTCAGCCCCAGCATTTT,CASSIGGRVQPQHF
15,TRBD1,TRBJ2-7,-,TRBV5-1,TGCGCCAGCAGCACCTCCGGGACAGTCCGTTTGGAGCAGTACTTC,CASSTSGTVRLEQYF
13,-,TRBJ1-2,-,TRBV5-1,TGCGCCAGCAGCTTGGATTTAGACATTCGCTACACCTTC,CASSLDLDIRYTF
12,-,TRBJ2-7,-,TRBV6-5,TGTGCCAGCGGGGGGGCCTCCTACGAGCAGTACTTC,CASGGASYEQYF
13,TRBD1,TRBJ1-2,-,TRBV29-1,TGCAGCGTACTAGGGACAGGGGGCGGTGGCTACACCTTC,CSVLGTGGGGYTF
13,TRBD2,TRBJ2-3,-,TRBV9,TGTGCCAGCCAGCGGGGGGGCACAGATACGCAGTATTTT,CASQRGGTDTQYF
18,TRBD1,TRBJ1-2,-,TRBV4-1,TGCGCCAGCAGCCAAGGTACAGGGGGCGATGTTGTTAGCTATGGCTACACCTTC,CASSQGTGGDVVSYGYTF
16,TRBD2,TRBJ2-1,-,TRBV5-1,TGCGCCAGCAGCTTGGGACTAGCGGGGCACTACAATGAGCAGTTCTTC,CASSLGLAGHYNEQFF
14,-,TRBJ1-2,few,TRBV19,TGTGCCAGTAGTCCTTCAGGGGTTAACTATGGCTACACCTTC,CASSPSGVNYGYTF
15,-,TRBJ2-2,-,TRBV15,TGTGCCACCAGCAGAGAGCCGCCGGGGAATGGGGAGCTGTTTTTT,CATSREPPGNGELFF
13,-,TRBJ1-1,once,TRBV10-2,TGCGCCAGCAGTGAGCCGCGAAACACTGAAGCTTTCTTT,CASSEPRNTEAFF